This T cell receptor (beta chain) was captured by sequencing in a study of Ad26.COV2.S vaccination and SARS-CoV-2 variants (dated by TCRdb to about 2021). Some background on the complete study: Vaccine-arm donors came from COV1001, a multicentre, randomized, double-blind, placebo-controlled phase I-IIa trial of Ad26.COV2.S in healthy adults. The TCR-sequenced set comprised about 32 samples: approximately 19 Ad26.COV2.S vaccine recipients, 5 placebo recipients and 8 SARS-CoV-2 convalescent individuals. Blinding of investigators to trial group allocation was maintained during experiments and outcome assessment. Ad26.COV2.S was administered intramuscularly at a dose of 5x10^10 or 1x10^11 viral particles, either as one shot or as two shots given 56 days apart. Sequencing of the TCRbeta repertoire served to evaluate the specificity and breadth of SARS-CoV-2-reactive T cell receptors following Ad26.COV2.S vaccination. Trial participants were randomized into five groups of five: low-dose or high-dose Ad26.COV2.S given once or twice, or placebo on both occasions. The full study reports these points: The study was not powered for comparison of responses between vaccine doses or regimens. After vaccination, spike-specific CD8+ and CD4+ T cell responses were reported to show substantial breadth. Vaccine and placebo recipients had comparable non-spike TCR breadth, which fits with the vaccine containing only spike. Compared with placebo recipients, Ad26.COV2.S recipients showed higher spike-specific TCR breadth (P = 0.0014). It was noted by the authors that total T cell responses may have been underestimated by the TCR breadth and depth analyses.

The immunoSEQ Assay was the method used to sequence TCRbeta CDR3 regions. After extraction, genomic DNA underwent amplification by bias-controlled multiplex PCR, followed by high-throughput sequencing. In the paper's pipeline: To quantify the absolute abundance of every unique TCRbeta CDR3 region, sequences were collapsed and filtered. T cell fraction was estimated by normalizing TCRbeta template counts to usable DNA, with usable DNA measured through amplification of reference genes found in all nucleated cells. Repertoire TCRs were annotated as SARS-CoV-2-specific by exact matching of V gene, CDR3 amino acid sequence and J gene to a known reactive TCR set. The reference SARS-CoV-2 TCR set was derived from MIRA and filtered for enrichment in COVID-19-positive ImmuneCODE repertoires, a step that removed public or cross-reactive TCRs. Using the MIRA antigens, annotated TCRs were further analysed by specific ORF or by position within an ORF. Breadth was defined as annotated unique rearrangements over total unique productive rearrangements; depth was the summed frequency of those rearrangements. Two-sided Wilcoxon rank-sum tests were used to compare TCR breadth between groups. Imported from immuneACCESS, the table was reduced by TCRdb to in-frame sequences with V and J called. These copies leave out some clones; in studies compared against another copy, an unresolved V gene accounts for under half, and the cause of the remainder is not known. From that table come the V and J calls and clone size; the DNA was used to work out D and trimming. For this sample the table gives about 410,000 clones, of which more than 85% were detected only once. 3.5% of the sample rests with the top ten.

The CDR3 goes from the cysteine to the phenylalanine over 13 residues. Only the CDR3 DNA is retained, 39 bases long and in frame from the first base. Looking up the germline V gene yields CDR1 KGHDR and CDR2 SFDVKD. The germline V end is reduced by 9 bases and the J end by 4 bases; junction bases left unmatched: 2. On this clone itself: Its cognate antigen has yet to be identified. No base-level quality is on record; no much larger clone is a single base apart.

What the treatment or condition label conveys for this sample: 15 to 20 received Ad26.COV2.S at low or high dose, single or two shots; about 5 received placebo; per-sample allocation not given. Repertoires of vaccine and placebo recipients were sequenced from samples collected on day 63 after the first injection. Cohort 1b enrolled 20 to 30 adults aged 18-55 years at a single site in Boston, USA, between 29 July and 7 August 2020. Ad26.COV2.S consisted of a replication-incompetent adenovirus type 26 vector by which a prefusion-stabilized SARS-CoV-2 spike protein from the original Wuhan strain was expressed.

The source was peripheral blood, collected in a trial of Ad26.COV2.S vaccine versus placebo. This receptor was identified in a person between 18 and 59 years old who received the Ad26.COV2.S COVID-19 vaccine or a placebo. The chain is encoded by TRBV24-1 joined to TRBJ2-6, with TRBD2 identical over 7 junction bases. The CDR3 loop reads CATAGDGANVLTF. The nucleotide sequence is TGTGCCACCGCGGGGGACGGGGCCAACGTCCTGACTTTC.